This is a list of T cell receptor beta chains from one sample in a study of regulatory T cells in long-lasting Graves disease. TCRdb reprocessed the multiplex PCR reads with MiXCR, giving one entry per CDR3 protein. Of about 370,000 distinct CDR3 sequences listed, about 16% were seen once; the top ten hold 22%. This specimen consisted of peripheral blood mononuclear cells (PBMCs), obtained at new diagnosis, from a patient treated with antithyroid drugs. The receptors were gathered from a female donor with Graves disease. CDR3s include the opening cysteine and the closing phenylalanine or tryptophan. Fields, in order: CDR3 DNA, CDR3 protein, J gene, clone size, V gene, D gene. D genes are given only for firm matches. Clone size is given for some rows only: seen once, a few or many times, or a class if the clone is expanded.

CDR3nt: TGTGCCACCAGTGGTCGGGGAAGCGCCTACAATGAGCAGTTCTTC
CDR3aa: CATSGRGSAYNEQFF
j_gene: TRBJ2-1
abundance: .
v_gene: TRBV24-1
d_gene: .

CDR3nt: TGTGCCATCGGTGGGGGGGCTAGCGGGAAGAATGAGCAGTTCTTC
CDR3aa: CAIGGGASGKNEQFF
j_gene: TRBJ2-1
abundance: few
v_gene: TRBV10-3
d_gene: TRBD2

CDR3nt: TGTGCCAGCAGCCAATCCTCGGGACAGAACACTGAAGCTTTCTTT
CDR3aa: CASSQSSGQNTEAFF
j_gene: TRBJ1-1
abundance: .
v_gene: TRBV3-1
d_gene: .

CDR3nt: TGCGCCAGCAGCCCACTGTGGACAACACCCGGTGGGTTCTTC
CDR3aa: CASSPLWTTPGGFF
j_gene: TRBJ2-1
abundance: many
v_gene: TRBV4-1
d_gene: .

CDR3nt: TGTGCCAGCAGCAGGGCCTCTAACTATGGCTACACCTTC
CDR3aa: CASSRASNYGYTF
j_gene: TRBJ1-2
abundance: .
v_gene: TRBV7-9
d_gene: .

CDR3nt: TGTGCCAGCAGGGGACAGGGGCCAAACACTGAAGCTTTCTTT
CDR3aa: CASRGQGPNTEAFF
j_gene: TRBJ1-1
abundance: .
v_gene: TRBV12-3/TRBV12-4
d_gene: TRBD1

CDR3nt: TGTGCCAGCAGCCGGACAGGGTGGGAGGATCAGCCCCAGCATTTT
CDR3aa: CASSRTGWEDQPQHF
j_gene: TRBJ1-5
abundance: many
v_gene: TRBV6-1
d_gene: TRBD1

CDR3nt: TGTGCCACCAGCCGCGAGGGACAGGGTAATCAGCCCCAGCATTTT
CDR3aa: CATSREGQGNQPQHF
j_gene: TRBJ1-5
abundance: many
v_gene: TRBV15
d_gene: TRBD1

CDR3nt: TGCGCCAGCAGCCATTTAGGGTCCCCGGGCCCTGGTCAGGAGACCCAGTACTTC
CDR3aa: CASSHLGSPGPGQETQYF
j_gene: TRBJ2-5
abundance: .
v_gene: TRBV4-1
d_gene: .

CDR3nt: TGTGCCAGCAGTTTGTTTTCATGGGGGAGGGGAATATCACCCCTCCACTTT
CDR3aa: CASSLFSWGRGISPLHF
j_gene: TRBJ1-6
abundance: few
v_gene: TRBV12-3/TRBV12-4
d_gene: .

CDR3nt: TGCGCCAGCGGCCCGGAGGGGGGTTCTGGAAACACCATATATTTT
CDR3aa: CASGPEGGSGNTIYF
j_gene: TRBJ1-3
abundance: few
v_gene: TRBV5-1
d_gene: .

CDR3nt: TGTGCCAGCAGCCAAACGGTAGGGACAGGGGTATATAATGAGCAGTTCTTC
CDR3aa: CASSQTVGTGVYNEQFF
j_gene: TRBJ2-1
abundance: many
v_gene: TRBV4-2
d_gene: TRBD1

CDR3nt: TGTGCCAGCAGCCCGAGAGACAGGGACAAACTTTATGGAGCTTTCTTT
CDR3aa: CASSPRDRDKLYGAFF
j_gene: TRBJ1-1
abundance: .
v_gene: TRBV11-2
d_gene: TRBD1

CDR3nt: TGTGCCAGCAGCCAAGTTAGGAGGATCTCAGATACGCAGTATTTT
CDR3aa: CASSQVRRISDTQYF
j_gene: TRBJ2-3
abundance: few
v_gene: TRBV4-2
d_gene: .

CDR3nt: TGCAGTGCTAGAGATGACAGGGCTAACTATGGCTACACCTTC
CDR3aa: CSARDDRANYGYTF
j_gene: TRBJ1-2
abundance: many
v_gene: TRBV20-1
d_gene: TRBD1

CDR3nt: TGTGCCAGCAACCTAGCGGGAGCCCCAACAAAAGAGACCCAGTACTTC
CDR3aa: CASNLAGAPTKETQYF
j_gene: TRBJ2-5
abundance: many
v_gene: TRBV27
d_gene: TRBD2

CDR3nt: TGTGCCAGCAGCCAAGATTGGGCGGACTATGGCTACACCTTC
CDR3aa: CASSQDWADYGYTF
j_gene: TRBJ1-2
abundance: once
v_gene: TRBV3-1
d_gene: .

CDR3nt: TGTGCCAGCAGCCTGAACGATAACACTGAAGCTTTCTTT
CDR3aa: CASSLNDNTEAFF
j_gene: TRBJ1-1
abundance: .
v_gene: TRBV6-1
d_gene: .

CDR3nt: TGTGCCACAGCCGCTCAGGGCAGGGAGCATGCTTTCTTT
CDR3aa: CATAAQGREHAFF
j_gene: TRBJ1-1
abundance: many
v_gene: TRBV10-3
d_gene: .

CDR3nt: TGTGCCAGCTCAGGGTGGACAGGGGACCGGGAGACCCAGTACTTC
CDR3aa: CASSGWTGDRETQYF
j_gene: TRBJ2-5
abundance: many
v_gene: TRBV7-9
d_gene: TRBD1

CDR3nt: TGTGCCAGCAGCTTAGGGGGAGTAGCGGGAGGGCCTGGTGAGACCCAGTACTTC
CDR3aa: CASSLGGVAGGPGETQYF
j_gene: TRBJ2-5
abundance: many
v_gene: TRBV7-8
d_gene: TRBD2

CDR3nt: TGCGCCAGCAGCCCCATGGGACTTAACTATGGCTACACCTTC
CDR3aa: CASSPMGLNYGYTF
j_gene: TRBJ1-2
abundance: .
v_gene: TRBV5-1
d_gene: .

CDR3nt: TGTGCCAGCAGCCAATCCACACTTCATACGCAGTATTTT
CDR3aa: CASSQSTLHTQYF
j_gene: TRBJ2-3
abundance: many
v_gene: TRBV3-1
d_gene: .

CDR3nt: TGTGCCAGCAGTTCGTATCTTGACAGGGGGCTTCCCGGCTACACCTTC
CDR3aa: CASSSYLDRGLPGYTF
j_gene: TRBJ1-2
abundance: few
v_gene: TRBV27
d_gene: TRBD1

CDR3nt: TGTGCCATCAGTGACAACCAGGGAACTGAAGCTTTCTTT
CDR3aa: CAISDNQGTEAFF
j_gene: TRBJ1-1
abundance: many
v_gene: TRBV10-3
d_gene: .

CDR3nt: TGTGCCACCAGTGATCCGGACACCAATGAGCAGTTCTTC
CDR3aa: CATSDPDTNEQFF
j_gene: TRBJ2-1
abundance: many
v_gene: TRBV24-1
d_gene: .

CDR3nt: TGTGCCAGCAGCCGATCGGGACAGGGGGCGGATGAGCAGTTCTTC
CDR3aa: CASSRSGQGADEQFF
j_gene: TRBJ2-1
abundance: few
v_gene: TRBV7-3
d_gene: TRBD1

CDR3nt: TGTGCCAGCAGTGCGGTCGGGGCAACTAATGAAAAACTGTTTTTT
CDR3aa: CASSAVGATNEKLFF
j_gene: TRBJ1-4
abundance: many
v_gene: TRBV2
d_gene: .

CDR3nt: TGTGCCAGCAGCCAAGATGGGGCAGGGTTAATCTCGGAGCAGTACTTC
CDR3aa: CASSQDGAGLISEQYF
j_gene: TRBJ2-7
abundance: .
v_gene: TRBV4-2
d_gene: .

CDR3nt: TGCAGTGCCCAGGACGACAGGGGGTACACTGAAGCTTTCTTT
CDR3aa: CSAQDDRGYTEAFF
j_gene: TRBJ1-1
abundance: many
v_gene: TRBV20-1
d_gene: TRBD1

CDR3nt: TGTGCCTGGAGCGCAGACAGGGGCGGCAATCAGCCCCAGCATTTT
CDR3aa: CAWSADRGGNQPQHF
j_gene: TRBJ1-5
abundance: many
v_gene: TRBV30
d_gene: TRBD1

CDR3nt: TGTGCCAGCAGTTTTCAGAGCCTATATGGCTACACCTTC
CDR3aa: CASSFQSLYGYTF
j_gene: TRBJ1-2
abundance: .
v_gene: TRBV12-3/TRBV12-4
d_gene: .

CDR3nt: TGTGCCAGCAGCTTGGCAGTCGGCGGAACCTACGAGCAGTACTTC
CDR3aa: CASSLAVGGTYEQYF
j_gene: TRBJ2-7
abundance: few
v_gene: TRBV5-5
d_gene: .

CDR3nt: TGCGCCAGCAGCTTGGGTCTAGCGGGAGAAGATACGCAGTATTTT
CDR3aa: CASSLGLAGEDTQYF
j_gene: TRBJ2-3
abundance: many
v_gene: TRBV5-1
d_gene: TRBD2

CDR3nt: TGCAGTGCTATCTCCTGGGGGGGATTCACAGATACGCAGTATTTT
CDR3aa: CSAISWGGFTDTQYF
j_gene: TRBJ2-3
abundance: many
v_gene: TRBV20-1
d_gene: TRBD2

CDR3nt: TGTGCCAGCAGTTTTGTTGGGTCGCCACGACGTAATAACGAGCAGTACTTC
CDR3aa: CASSFVGSPRRNNEQYF
j_gene: TRBJ2-7
abundance: many
v_gene: TRBV12-3/TRBV12-4
d_gene: .

CDR3nt: TGTGCCAGCAGCAGGGCCCCGGATCCAGATACGCAGTATTTT
CDR3aa: CASSRAPDPDTQYF
j_gene: TRBJ2-3
abundance: .
v_gene: TRBV12-3/TRBV12-4
d_gene: .

CDR3nt: TGTGCCATCAGTGAGGCGGGAGACTATCTCTACAATGAGCAGTTCTTC
CDR3aa: CAISEAGDYLYNEQFF
j_gene: TRBJ2-1
abundance: few
v_gene: TRBV10-3
d_gene: TRBD2

CDR3nt: TGCAGCGTTGATAGGGGGGCAACGCCCTATGGCTACACCTTC
CDR3aa: CSVDRGATPYGYTF
j_gene: TRBJ1-2
abundance: few
v_gene: TRBV29-1
d_gene: .

CDR3nt: TGTGCCAGCAGCTCAGCGGGAGCGGGAGCTGAAGAGACCCAGTACTTC
CDR3aa: CASSSAGAGAEETQYF
j_gene: TRBJ2-5
abundance: many
v_gene: TRBV7-9
d_gene: TRBD2

CDR3nt: TGTGCCAGCAGCTTAGGTGAGCAGTTCTTC
CDR3aa: CASSLGEQFF
j_gene: TRBJ2-1
abundance: many
v_gene: TRBV7-2
d_gene: .

CDR3nt: TGTGCCACCAGTGATCCCCCCGCTAGCGGGAGCACAGATACGCAGTATTTT
CDR3aa: CATSDPPASGSTDTQYF
j_gene: TRBJ2-3
abundance: .
v_gene: TRBV24-1
d_gene: TRBD2

CDR3nt: TGTGCCAGCAGTTTGGAGGCCACAGCCCCTGGAAACACCATATATTTT
CDR3aa: CASSLEATAPGNTIYF
j_gene: TRBJ1-3
abundance: .
v_gene: TRBV12-3/TRBV12-4
d_gene: .

CDR3nt: TGTGCCAGCAGCTTAGGGGTGGGGGATCCGAGAAGCAATCAGCCCCAGCATTTT
CDR3aa: CASSLGVGDPRSNQPQHF
j_gene: TRBJ1-5
abundance: many
v_gene: TRBV7-9
d_gene: .

CDR3nt: TGTGCCAGTCGGAAAATTGGGGTAGGGGATTCACCCCTCCACTTT
CDR3aa: CASRKIGVGDSPLHF
j_gene: TRBJ1-6
abundance: .
v_gene: TRBV19
d_gene: .

CDR3nt: TGTGCCACCCTAGCGGGAGGGACAGATACGCAGTATTTT
CDR3aa: CATLAGGTDTQYF
j_gene: TRBJ2-3
abundance: .
v_gene: TRBV28
d_gene: TRBD2

CDR3nt: TGTGCCAGCAGCAGCGACAGGGGGGATGAAAAACTGTTTTTT
CDR3aa: CASSSDRGDEKLFF
j_gene: TRBJ1-4
abundance: many
v_gene: TRBV7-9
d_gene: TRBD1

CDR3nt: TGCGCCAGCAGCTTCGGTACGCAAGCGGGTGAGCAGTTCTTC
CDR3aa: CASSFGTQAGEQFF
j_gene: TRBJ2-1
abundance: few
v_gene: TRBV5-1
d_gene: .

CDR3nt: TGCGCCAGCAGCATCGACCACAGGGGGCAAACGGCTGGAAACACCATATATTTT
CDR3aa: CASSIDHRGQTAGNTIYF
j_gene: TRBJ1-3
abundance: few
v_gene: TRBV5-1
d_gene: TRBD1

CDR3nt: TGTGCCAGCAGTTTAGCGCCCCCCGGGACAGCTAACTCCTACGAGCAGTACTTC
CDR3aa: CASSLAPPGTANSYEQYF
j_gene: TRBJ2-7
abundance: .
v_gene: TRBV27
d_gene: TRBD1